This note documents a single T cell receptor (beta chain) sequence. The data originate from a study of T cells after somatic rescue of genetic block. The trim removed 0 bases at V and 2 bases at J, leaving 12 bases unmatched. The CDR3 has 21 amino acids. The germline V gene has CDR1 SGHVS and CDR2 FQNEAQ. The data were produced by immunoSEQ multiplex PCR, yet TCRdb's version contains in-frame clones alone and is incomplete. The sample has about 13,000 clones, more than 65% seen once. The rearrangement joins TRBV7-8 to TRBJ2-1; 14 bases are shared with TRBD2. This clonotype was sampled from a boy between 10 and 17 years old. Sequences were obtained from peripheral blood mononuclear cells (PBMCs). Here the CDR3 DNA reads TGTGCCAGCAGCTTAGCTTCTTGGACTAGCGGGAGGTACGAAGCCTACAATGAGCAGTTCTTC. Amino acids: CASSLASWTSGRYEAYNEQFF.